The clone carrying this T cell receptor beta chain was seen at least ten times. Its matching antigen is unknown. Because this beta chain is a stray read in a library intended to capture alpha chains, its abundance should not be given much weight. The sample is drawn from a study of spatial heterogeneity in lung cancer. Study context: Every unique TCR and UMI combination, on average, appeared more than ten times in raw reads.

Documented time point: sample taken at primary tumor resection. Tumor, nontumor lung or frozen PBMC supplied whole RNA, sequenced without sorting. TCR cDNA molecules were tagged individually, and each one carried a unique molecular identifier. TCRdb re-called the 5' RACE reads through MiXCR, storing one row per CDR3 protein. Of around 13,000 distinct CDR3 sequences listed, roughly 5.6% were seen once; the top ten hold approximately 25%. Study conclusions and caveats: In tumors, expanded intratumoral alpha and beta TCR counts tracked mutation counts.

Germline CDR1 is SGHVS and CDR2 is FQNEAQ. The CDR3 has 15 residues. Between the trimmed V and J ends, which lost 4 bases and 6 bases, there was a span of 17 bases. The rearrangement uses TRBV7-8 and TRBJ2-3; weak D call: TRBD1 (6 bases). The TCR sequence derives from a male donor with early-stage non-small cell lung cancer. The source was lung tumor tissue, collected at surgery. CDR3 region: CASSSGQWGSDTQYF. In DNA, the CDR3 is TGTGCCAGCAGCTCTGGACAGTGGGGATCGGATACGCAGTATTTT.